In this sample, the clone carrying this T cell receptor beta chain turned up a few times. The antigen is unknown. On average, the one heparinised blood draw given by each donor was 90 to 150 mL. Germline V gives CDR1 SGHTS, CDR2 YDEGEE. The CDR3 has 13 residues. The junction had 5 bases not matched to a gene; V was cut back by 4 bases and J by 8 bases. This sample is part of a study of beta chain features in type 1 diabetes. Study results and limitations: A moderate, significant TCRB CDR3 shortening appeared in type 1 diabetes across four CD4+ subsets.

The entirety of the isolated RNA underwent reverse transcription, so expressed TCRB transcripts were sequenced. The method was immunoSEQ multiplex PCR; TCRdb's version includes in-frame clones alone and lacks a portion of them. Among 300,000 to 350,000 clones listed, around 9% were seen once. This sequence joins TRBV5-8 and TRBJ2-1; 8 nucleotides agree with TRBD1. This sequence originates from a man aged 30 to 39 with type 1 diabetes. Sequencing was carried out using central memory CD4+ T cells from blood. CDR3 nucleotides: TGTGCCAGCAGCAGGACAGGGCCCGATGAGCAGTTCTTC. Translation: CASSRTGPDEQFF.